One and the same sample provided the 2 T cell receptor beta chains below, sequenced in a study of CD8 T cells in ankylosing spondylitis. TCRdb itself ran the 5' RACE reads through MiXCR, one entry per CDR3 protein. The data hold about 250,000 distinct CDR3 sequences, with around 32% observed a single time. Sequenced material: blood, either unsorted or a sorted T cell fraction (not recorded which). The receptors were sampled from a male donor with ankylosing spondylitis or in good health (not recorded which).

This clonotype was seen ten or more times. The genes are TRBV20-1 and TRBJ1-2, with 7 nucleotides matching TRBD1. The CDR3 totals 13 residues. Germline values: CDR1 DFQATT, CDR2 SNEGSKA (reference sequence). J gave up 3 bases and V 4 bases, and 5 bases lay outside the gene matches. The CDR3 is CSAIGQADYGYTF. CDR3 DNA sequence: TGCAGTGCTATCGGACAGGCGGACTATGGCTACACCTTC.

This chain connects TRBV9 to TRBJ1-1, with TRBD1 as a possible D gene (5 bases). The V gene lost 0 bases and the J gene lost 1 base, with 10 bases spanning the gap. The CDR3 is 15 residues long. Per the germline V gene, CDR1 is SGDLS and CDR2 is YYNGEE. The CDR3 protein is CASSVVRGANTEAFF. The CDR3 bases are TGTGCCAGCAGCGTAGTGAGAGGGGCGAACACTGAAGCTTTCTTT. The complete variable domain, with remaining parts taken from reference TRBV9 and TRBJ1-1, reads DSGVTQTPKHLITATGQRVTLRCSPRSGDLSVYWYQQSLDQGLQFLIQYYNGEERAKGNILERFSAQQFPDLHSELNLSSLELGDSALYFCASSVVRGANTEAFFGQGTRLTVV.